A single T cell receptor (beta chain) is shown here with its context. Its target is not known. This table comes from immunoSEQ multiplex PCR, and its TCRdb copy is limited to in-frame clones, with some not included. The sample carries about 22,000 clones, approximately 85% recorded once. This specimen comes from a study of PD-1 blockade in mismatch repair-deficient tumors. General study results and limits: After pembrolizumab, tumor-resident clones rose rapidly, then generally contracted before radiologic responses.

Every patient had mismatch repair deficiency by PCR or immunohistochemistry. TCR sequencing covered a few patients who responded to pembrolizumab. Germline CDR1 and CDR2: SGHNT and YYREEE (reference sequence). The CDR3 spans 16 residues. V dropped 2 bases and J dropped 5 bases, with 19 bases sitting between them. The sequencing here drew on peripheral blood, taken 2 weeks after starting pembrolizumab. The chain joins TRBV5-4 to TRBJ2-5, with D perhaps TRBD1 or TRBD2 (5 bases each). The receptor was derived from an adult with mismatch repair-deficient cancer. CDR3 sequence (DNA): TGTGCCAGCAGCTTTTCCCCAGGACTGGCAGGGGAGACCCAGTACTTC. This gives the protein CASSFSPGLAGETQYF.